This TCR beta chain was sequenced in a study of T cell responses to AZD1222 COVID-19 vaccine. Study conclusions and caveats: Spike-specific TCR breadth and depth grew following two AZD1222 doses.

V dropped 5 bases and J dropped 0; count of bases not matched to a gene: 9. The germline V gene encodes CDR1 SGHAT and CDR2 FQNNGV. The CDR3 is 17 residues long. Worth noting for this clone: Its antigen is still unknown.

Second doses that came at about 4 or about 12 weeks were put together. Profiling relied on immunoSEQ multiplex PCR, and the TCRdb table lists in-frame clones only, not all of them. The table lists 120,000 to 150,000 clones, about nine tenths of them singletons, with roughly 1.5% in the top ten. This chain links TRBV11-2 with TRBJ2-3; 9 nucleotides line up with TRBD1. The sequence derives from an adult who received the AZD1222 COVID-19 vaccine. The sample was peripheral blood, taken 28 days after the second AZD1222 dose. Here the CDR3 reads CASSSRDRATSTDTQYF. CDR3 coding DNA: TGTGCCAGCAGCAGCCGGGACAGGGCCACTAGCACAGATACGCAGTATTTT.